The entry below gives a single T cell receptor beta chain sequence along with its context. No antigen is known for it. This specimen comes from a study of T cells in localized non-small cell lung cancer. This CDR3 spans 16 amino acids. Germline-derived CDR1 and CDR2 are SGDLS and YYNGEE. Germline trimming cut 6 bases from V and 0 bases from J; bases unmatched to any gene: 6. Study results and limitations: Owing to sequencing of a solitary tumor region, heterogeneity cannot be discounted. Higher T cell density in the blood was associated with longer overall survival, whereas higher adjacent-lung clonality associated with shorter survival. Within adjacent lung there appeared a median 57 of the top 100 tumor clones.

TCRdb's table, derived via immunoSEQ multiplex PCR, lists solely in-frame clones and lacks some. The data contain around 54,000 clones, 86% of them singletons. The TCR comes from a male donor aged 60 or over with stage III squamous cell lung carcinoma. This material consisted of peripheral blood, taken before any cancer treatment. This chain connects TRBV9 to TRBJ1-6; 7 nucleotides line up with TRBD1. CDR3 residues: CASTRGGTSYNSPLHF. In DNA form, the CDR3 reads TGTGCCAGCACCAGGGGGGGGACCTCCTATAATTCACCCCTCCACTTT.